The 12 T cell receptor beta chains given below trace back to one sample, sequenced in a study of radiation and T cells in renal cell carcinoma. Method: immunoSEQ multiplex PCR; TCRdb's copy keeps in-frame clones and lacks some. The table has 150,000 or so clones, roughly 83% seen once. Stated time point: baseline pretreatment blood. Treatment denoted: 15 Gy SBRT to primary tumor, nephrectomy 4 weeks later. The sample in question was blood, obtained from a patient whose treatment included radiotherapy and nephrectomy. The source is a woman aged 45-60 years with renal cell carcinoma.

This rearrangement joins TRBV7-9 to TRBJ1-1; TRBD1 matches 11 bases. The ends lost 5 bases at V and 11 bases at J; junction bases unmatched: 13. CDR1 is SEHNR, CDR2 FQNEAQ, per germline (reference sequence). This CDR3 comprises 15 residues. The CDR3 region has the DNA TGTGCCAGCAGCGAAGAGCGGGACAGGGGGTATAGGGCTTTCTTT. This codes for CASSEERDRGYRAFF.

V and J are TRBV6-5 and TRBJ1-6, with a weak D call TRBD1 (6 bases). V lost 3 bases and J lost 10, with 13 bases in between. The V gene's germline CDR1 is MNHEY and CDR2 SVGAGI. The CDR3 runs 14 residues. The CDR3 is CASSYGGRGSPLHF. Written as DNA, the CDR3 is TGTGCCAGCAGTTATGGGGGCCGAGGGTCACCCCTCCACTTT.

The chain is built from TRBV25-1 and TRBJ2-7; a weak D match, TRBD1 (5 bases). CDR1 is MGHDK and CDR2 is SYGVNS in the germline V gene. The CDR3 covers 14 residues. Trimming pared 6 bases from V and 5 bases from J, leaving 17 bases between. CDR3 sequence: CASRGDSMYNEQYF. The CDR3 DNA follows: TGTGCCAGCAGAGGGGATAGTATGTACAACGAGCAGTACTTC.

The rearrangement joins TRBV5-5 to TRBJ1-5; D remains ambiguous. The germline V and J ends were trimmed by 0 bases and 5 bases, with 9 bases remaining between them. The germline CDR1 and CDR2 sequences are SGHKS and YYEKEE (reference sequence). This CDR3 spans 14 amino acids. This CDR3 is CASSLDQEDQPQHF. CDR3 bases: TGTGCCAGCAGCTTGGACCAGGAGGATCAGCCCCAGCATTTT.

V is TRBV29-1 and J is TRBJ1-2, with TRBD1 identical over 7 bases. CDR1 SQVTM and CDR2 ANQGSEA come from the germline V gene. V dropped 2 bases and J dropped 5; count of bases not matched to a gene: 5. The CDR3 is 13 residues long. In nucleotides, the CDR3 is TGCAGCGTTGAATTAGACAGGGATTATGGCTACACCTTC. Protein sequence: CSVELDRDYGYTF. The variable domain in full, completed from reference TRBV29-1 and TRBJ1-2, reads SAVISQKPSRDICQRGTSLTIQCQVDSQVTMMFWYRQQPGQSLTLIATANQGSEATYESGFVIDKFPISRPNLTFSTLTVSNMSPEDSSIYLCSVELDRDYGYTFGSGTRLTVV.

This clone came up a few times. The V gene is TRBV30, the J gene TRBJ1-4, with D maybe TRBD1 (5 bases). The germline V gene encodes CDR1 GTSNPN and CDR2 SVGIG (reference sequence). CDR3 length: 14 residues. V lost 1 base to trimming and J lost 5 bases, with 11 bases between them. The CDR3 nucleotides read TGTGCCTGGAGTGAAGGGGCCGTCAATGAAAAACTGTTTTTT. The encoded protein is CAWSEGAVNEKLFF.

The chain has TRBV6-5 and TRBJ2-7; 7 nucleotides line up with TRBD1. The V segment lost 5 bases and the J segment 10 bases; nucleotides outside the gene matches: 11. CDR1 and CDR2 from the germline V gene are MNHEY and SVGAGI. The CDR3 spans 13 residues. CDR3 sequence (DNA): TGTGCCAGCAGTATACCGGGACAGCAAGCCCAGTACTTC. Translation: CASSIPGQQAQYF.

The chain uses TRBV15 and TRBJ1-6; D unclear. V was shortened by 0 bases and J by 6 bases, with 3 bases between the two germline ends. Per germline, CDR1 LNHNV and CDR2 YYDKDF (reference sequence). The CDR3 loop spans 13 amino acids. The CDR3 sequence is CATSRDTNSPLHF. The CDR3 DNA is TGTGCCACCAGCAGAGATACTAATTCACCCCTCCACTTT.

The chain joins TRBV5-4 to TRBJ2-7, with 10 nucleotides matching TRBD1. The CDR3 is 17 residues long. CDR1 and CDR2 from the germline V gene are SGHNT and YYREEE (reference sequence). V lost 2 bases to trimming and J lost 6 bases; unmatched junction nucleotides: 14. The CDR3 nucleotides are TGTGCCAGCAGCTTATTCGGAGCAGCGGGACAGGGGCGCGAGCAGTACTTC. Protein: CASSLFGAAGQGREQYF.

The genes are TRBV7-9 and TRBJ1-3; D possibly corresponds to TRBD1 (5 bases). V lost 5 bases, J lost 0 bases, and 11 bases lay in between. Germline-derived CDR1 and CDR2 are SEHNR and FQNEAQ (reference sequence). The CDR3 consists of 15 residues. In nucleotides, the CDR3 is TGTGCCAGCAGCCCAGCGGGGGGCTCTGGAAACACCATATATTTT. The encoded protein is CASSPAGGSGNTIYF. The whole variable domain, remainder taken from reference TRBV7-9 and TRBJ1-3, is DTGVSQNPRHKITKRGQNVTFRCDPISEHNRLYWYRQTLGQGPEFLTYFQNEAQLEKSRLLSDRFSAERPKGSFSTLEIQRTEQGDSAMYLCASSPAGGSGNTIYFGEGSWLTVV.

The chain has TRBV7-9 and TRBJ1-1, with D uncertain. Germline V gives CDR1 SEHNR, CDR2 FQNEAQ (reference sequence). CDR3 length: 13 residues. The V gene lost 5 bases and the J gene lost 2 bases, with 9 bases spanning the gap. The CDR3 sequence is CASSASKNTEAFF. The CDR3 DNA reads TGTGCCAGCAGCGCCTCAAAAAACACTGAAGCTTTCTTT.

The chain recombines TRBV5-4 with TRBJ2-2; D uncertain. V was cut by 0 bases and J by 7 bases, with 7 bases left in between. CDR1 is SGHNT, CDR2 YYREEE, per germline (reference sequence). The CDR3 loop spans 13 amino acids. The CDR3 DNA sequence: TGTGCCAGCAGCTTGGATGGGTTCGGGGAGCTGTTTTTT. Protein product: CASSLDGFGELFF.